This TCR beta chain was sequenced for a study of CD8+CD57+ T cells in acquired aplastic anemia. In the study overall: Isolated CD4+ and CD8+ cells, once sorted, yielded DNA averaging roughly 3 ug. The study, taken as a whole, reports: For CD8+ Simpson's diversity, patients and controls showed no significant difference. Both patients and controls carried the same twenty-nine CD8+ CDR3 sequences.

Germline loops: CDR1 DFQATT, CDR2 SNEGSKA (reference sequence). V was pared by 6 bases and J by 4 bases, with 21 bases between. CDR3 length: 15 amino acids. Sequenced patients had shown CD8+CD57+ cell expansion by flow cytometry. Patients were treatment-naive when blood was sampled. The TCR beta profiling, which covered VDJ combination and CDR3 sequence, was carried out using genomic DNA as the template. In TCRdb, the reads were re-called with MiXCR into one record per CDR3 protein. The sample has 160,000 or so distinct CDR3 sequences, around half seen once. Note on this clonotype: Antigen unknown.

This chain joins TRBV20-1 and TRBJ1-2; maybe TRBD1 (6 bases). The sequenced sample consisted of sorted CD4+, CD8+, or CD8+CD57+ T cells (not recorded which) from PBMCs. The clonotype was recovered from a human donor with aplastic anemia. The CDR3 region is CSASSLAGAGYGYTF. The CDR3 DNA sequence: TGCAGTGCCAGCAGCTTAGCAGGGGCCGGCTATGGCTACACCTTC.